This record concerns one T cell receptor (beta chain) sequence. Losses at the gene ends were 5 bases for V and 1 base for J; bases not matched to a gene: 9. The germline gives CDR1 SGHRS, CDR2 YFSETQ. The CDR3 contains 17 residues. The sample comes from a study of blood T cell repertoires in COVID-19. Study context: Sites across the United States, Italy and Spain contributed samples from acute and convalescent COVID-19. PBMCs, B-cell-depleted T cells, or T cells were the source of the cDNA or gDNA that made up the material.

Authors' analysis steps: Amplification with reference gene primers provided the estimates of nucleated cell counts. Sequencing was performed with immunoSEQ multiplex PCR; in TCRdb, only in-frame clones are kept and a portion is missing. From that table come the V and J calls and clone size; the DNA was used to work out D and trimming. Among roughly 98,000 clones listed, 85% were seen once. The clonotype was recovered from a woman in her 70s with active or convalescent COVID-19. Sequences were obtained from peripheral blood. The genes are TRBV5-1 and TRBJ2-5; 12 nucleotides line up with TRBD2. CDR3: CASRLTSGGALQETQYF. The CDR3 DNA is TGCGCCAGCAGGCTGACTAGCGGGGGAGCCCTCCAAGAGACCCAGTACTTC.